Below, one T cell receptor (beta chain) is given with its context. This record belongs to a study of blood T cell repertoires in COVID-19. V lost 6 bases and J lost 2, with 11 bases in between. The length of the CDR3 is 14 residues. Germline loops: CDR1 LNHDA, CDR2 SQIVND (reference sequence). Authors' data handling: Amplification from reference gene primers served as the basis for estimated nucleated cell counts. Method: immunoSEQ multiplex PCR; TCRdb's copy keeps in-frame clones and lacks some. D and trimming were read from the DNA, whereas the V and J calls and clone size are those reported in that table. The data hold 20,000 to 30,000 clones, with roughly 85% observed a single time.

Sequenced: peripheral blood. The chain has TRBV19 and TRBJ1-5; D is undetermined. The TCR originated in a human donor in a cohort sampled during active COVID-19. CDR3 in amino acids: CASRELGGNQPQHF. Written as DNA, the CDR3 is TGTGCCAGTAGGGAACTAGGAGGCAATCAGCCCCAGCATTTT.